This T cell receptor (beta chain) was identified in a study of shared clonotypes between healthy human individuals. The CDR3 consists of 14 residues. Germline CDR1 is MNHNS and CDR2 is SASEGT. V lost 5 bases and J lost 5, with 16 bases in between. Profiling relied on immunoSEQ multiplex PCR, and the TCRdb table lists in-frame clones only, not all of them. The table records 2,100,000 or so clones, roughly 95% of them present only once. In this sample, this clone turned up once. The sequence came from a man younger than 35 in good health. Sequencing was performed on naive CD4+ T cells sorted from blood. The subset was: CD45RA+ positively selected. The chain joins TRBV6-1 to TRBJ2-7; a possible D gene is TRBD1 (6 bases). The chain's CDR3 is CASSRTRDTDEQYF. The DNA for the CDR3 is TGTGCCAGCAGTCGGACCCGGGACACCGACGAGCAGTACTTC.